Given below is one T cell receptor (beta chain) in context. Original processing notes: Quantification of nucleated cells was approximated via reference gene primer amplification. This table comes from immunoSEQ multiplex PCR, and its TCRdb copy is limited to in-frame clones, with some not included. The DNA gave D and trimming, while V, J and clone size come from that table. The data contain hundreds of thousands of clones, over 85% of them singletons. Cohort allocation depended upon clinical history that participants reported. This entry comes from a study of blood T cell repertoires in COVID-19. Study background: The United States, Italy and Spain were the sources of the acute and convalescent COVID-19 samples. PBMCs, B-cell-depleted T cells, or T cells provided the cDNA or gDNA that made up the material.

The CDR3 length is 16 residues. Germline assignment: CDR1 SGDLS and CDR2 YYNGEE. Unmatched junction bases numbered 17, after V lost 4 bases and J lost 9 bases. Sequences were obtained from PBMCs or T cells enriched from blood (not recorded which). The chain recombines TRBV9 with TRBJ2-5; the match to TRBD2 covers 8 bases. The sequence came from a man in his sixties who had recovered from COVID-19. Here the CDR3 reads CASSSYIAGQDGAQYF. The CDR3 coding sequence is TGTGCCAGCAGCTCCTATATAGCGGGGCAGGACGGGGCCCAGTACTTC. Combining the CDR3 with reference TRBV9 and TRBJ2-5 gives the whole variable domain DSGVTQTPKHLITATGQRVTLRCSPRSGDLSVYWYQQSLDQGLQFLIQYYNGEERAKGNILERFSAQQFPDLHSELNLSSLELGDSALYFCASSSYIAGQDGAQYFGPGTRLLVL.